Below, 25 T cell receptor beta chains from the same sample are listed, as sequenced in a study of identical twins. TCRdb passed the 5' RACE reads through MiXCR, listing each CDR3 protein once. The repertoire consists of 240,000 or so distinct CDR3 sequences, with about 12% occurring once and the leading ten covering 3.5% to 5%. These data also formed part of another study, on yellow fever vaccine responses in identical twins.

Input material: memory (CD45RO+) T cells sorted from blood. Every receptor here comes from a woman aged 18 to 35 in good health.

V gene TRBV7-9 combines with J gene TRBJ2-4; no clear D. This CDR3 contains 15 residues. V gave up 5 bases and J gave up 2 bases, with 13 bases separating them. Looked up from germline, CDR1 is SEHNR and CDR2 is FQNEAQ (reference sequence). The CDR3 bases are TGTGCCAGCAGCCCCGGAACGAGCACCAAAAACATTCAGTACTTC. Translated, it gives CASSPGTSTKNIQYF.

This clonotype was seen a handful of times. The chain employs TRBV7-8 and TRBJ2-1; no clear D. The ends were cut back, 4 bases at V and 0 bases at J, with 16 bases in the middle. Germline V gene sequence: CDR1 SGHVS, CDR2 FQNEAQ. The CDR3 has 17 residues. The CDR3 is CASSWKRTRSSYNEQFF. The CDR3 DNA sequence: TGTGCCAGCAGCTGGAAACGGACCAGGAGCTCCTACAATGAGCAGTTCTTC.

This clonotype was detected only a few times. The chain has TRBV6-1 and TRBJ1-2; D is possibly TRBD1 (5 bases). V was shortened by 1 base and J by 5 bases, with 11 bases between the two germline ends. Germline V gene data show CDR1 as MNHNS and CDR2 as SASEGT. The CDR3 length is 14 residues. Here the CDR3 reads CASSEVPGSYGYTF. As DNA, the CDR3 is TGTGCCAGCAGTGAAGTACCAGGGAGTTATGGCTACACCTTC.

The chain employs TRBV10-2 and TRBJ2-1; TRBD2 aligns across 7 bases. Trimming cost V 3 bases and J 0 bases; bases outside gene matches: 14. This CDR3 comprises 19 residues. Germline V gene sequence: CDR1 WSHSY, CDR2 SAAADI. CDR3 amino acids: CASSDLRGQGGSSYNEQFF. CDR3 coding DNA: TGCGCCAGCAGTGATTTACGGGGCCAGGGCGGGAGCTCCTACAATGAGCAGTTCTTC.

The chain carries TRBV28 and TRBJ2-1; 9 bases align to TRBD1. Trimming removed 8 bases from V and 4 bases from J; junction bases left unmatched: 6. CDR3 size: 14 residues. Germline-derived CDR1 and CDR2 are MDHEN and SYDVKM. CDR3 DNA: TGTGCCAGCCCTGGGGACAGGGAGTACAATGAGCAGTTCTTC. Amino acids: CASPGDREYNEQFF.

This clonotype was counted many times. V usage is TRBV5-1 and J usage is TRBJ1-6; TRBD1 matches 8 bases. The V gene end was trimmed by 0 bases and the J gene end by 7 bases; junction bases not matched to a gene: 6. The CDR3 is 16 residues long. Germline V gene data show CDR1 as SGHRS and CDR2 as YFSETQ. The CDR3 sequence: CASSLARTGRNSPLHF. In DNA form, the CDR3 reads TGCGCCAGCAGCTTGGCACGGACAGGGAGGAATTCACCCCTCCACTTT.

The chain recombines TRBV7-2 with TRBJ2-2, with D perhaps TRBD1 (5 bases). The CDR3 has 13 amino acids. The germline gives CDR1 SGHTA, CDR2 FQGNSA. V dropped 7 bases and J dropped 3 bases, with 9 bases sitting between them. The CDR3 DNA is TGTGCCAGCACCGAGACAGACACCGGGGAGCTGTTTTTT. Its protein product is CASTETDTGELFF.

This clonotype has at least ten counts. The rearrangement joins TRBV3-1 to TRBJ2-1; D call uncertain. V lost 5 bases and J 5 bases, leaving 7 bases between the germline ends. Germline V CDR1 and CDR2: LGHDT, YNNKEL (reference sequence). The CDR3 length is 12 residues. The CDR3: CASSFLNNEQFF. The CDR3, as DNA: TGTGCCAGCAGCTTCCTCAACAATGAGCAGTTCTTC.

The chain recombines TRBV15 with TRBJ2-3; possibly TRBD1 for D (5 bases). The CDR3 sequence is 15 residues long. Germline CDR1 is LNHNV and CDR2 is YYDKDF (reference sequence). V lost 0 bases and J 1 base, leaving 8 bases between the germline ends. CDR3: CATSRDSQGTDTQYF. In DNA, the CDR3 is TGTGCCACCAGCAGAGATTCACAGGGCACAGATACGCAGTATTTT. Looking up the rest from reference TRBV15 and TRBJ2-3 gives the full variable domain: DAMVIQNPRYQVTQFGKPVTLSCSQTLNHNVMYWYQQKSSQAPKLLFHYYDKDFNNEADTPDNFQSRRPNTSFCFLDIRSPGLGDTAMYLCATSRDSQGTDTQYFGPGTRLTVL.

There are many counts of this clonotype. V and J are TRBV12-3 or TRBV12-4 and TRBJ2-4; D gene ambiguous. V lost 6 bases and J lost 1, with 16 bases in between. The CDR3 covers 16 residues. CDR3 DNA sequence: TGTGCCAGCAGCCAAGTTTTCAGTGGGGCCAAAAACATTCAGTACTTC. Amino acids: CASSQVFSGAKNIQYF.

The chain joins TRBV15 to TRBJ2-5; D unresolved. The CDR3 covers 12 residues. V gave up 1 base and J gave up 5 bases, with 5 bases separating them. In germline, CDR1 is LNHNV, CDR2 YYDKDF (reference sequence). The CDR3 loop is CATSRAFETQYF. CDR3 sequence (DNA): TGTGCCACCAGCAGAGCGTTTGAGACCCAGTACTTC.

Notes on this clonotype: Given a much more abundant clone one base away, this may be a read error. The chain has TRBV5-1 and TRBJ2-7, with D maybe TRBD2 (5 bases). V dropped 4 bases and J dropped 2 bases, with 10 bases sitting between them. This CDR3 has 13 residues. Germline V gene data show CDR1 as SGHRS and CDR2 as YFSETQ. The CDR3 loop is CASSPDWAYEQYF. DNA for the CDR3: TGCGCCAGCAGCCCGGACTGGGCCTACGAGCAGTACTTC.

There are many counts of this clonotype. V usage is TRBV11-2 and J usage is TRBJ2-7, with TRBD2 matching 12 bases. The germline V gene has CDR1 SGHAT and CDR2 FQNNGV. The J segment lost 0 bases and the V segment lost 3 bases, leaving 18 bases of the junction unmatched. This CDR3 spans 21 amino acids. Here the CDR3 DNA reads TGTGCCAGCAGCTTCAGACTAGCGGGAGTAGCAAACCGACCTAACTCCTACGAGCAGTACTTC. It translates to CASSFRLAGVANRPNSYEQYF.

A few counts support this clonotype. DNA of the CDR3: TGTGCCAGCAGCTTCCGAGGGGGCCGGAACGAGCAGTACTTC. Translating it yields CASSFRGGRNEQYF. V and J are TRBV7-2 and TRBJ2-7, with TRBD1 matching over 7 bases. This CDR3 spans 14 amino acids. V shed 3 bases, J shed 5 bases, and the junction held 7 bases outside the gene matches. Per the germline V gene, CDR1 is SGHTA and CDR2 is FQGNSA.

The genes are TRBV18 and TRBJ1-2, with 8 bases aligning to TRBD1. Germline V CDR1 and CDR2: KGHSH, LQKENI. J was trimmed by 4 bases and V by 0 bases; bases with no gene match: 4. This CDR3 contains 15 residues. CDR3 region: CASSPPQGAAYGYTF. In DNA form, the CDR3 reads TGTGCCAGCTCACCACCTCAGGGGGCAGCCTATGGCTACACCTTC.

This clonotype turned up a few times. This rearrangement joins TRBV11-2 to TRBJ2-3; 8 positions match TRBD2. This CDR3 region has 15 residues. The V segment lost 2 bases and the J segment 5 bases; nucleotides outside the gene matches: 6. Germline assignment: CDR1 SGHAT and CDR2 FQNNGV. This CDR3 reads CASSLRGGPLDTQYF. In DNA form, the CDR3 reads TGTGCCAGCAGCTTACGCGGGGGGCCCCTAGATACGCAGTATTTT.

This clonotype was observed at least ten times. DNA of the CDR3: TGTGCCAGCAGCTTTAGCGGGCCTCTCGACAATGAGCAGTTCTTC. Amino acids: CASSFSGPLDNEQFF. The gene calls are TRBV11-2 and TRBJ2-1, with 7 bases fitting TRBD2. This CDR3 has 15 amino acids. Trimming removed 3 bases from V and 5 bases from J; junction bases left unmatched: 7. Germline CDR1 is SGHAT and CDR2 is FQNNGV.

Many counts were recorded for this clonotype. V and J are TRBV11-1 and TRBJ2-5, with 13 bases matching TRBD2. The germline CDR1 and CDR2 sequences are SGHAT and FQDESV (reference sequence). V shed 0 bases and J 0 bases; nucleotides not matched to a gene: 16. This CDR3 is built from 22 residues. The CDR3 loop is CASSLAIRPTSGGARDQETQYF. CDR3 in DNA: TGTGCCAGCAGCTTAGCGATCCGTCCTACTAGCGGGGGGGCTCGGGACCAAGAGACCCAGTACTTC.

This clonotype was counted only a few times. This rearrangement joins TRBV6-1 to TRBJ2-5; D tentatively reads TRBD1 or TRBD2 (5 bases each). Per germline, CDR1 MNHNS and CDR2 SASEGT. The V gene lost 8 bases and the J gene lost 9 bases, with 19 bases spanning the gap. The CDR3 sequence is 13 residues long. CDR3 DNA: TGTGCCAGCGGGAACTTGGGGGTTAGTCCCCAGTACTTC. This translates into CASGNLGVSPQYF.

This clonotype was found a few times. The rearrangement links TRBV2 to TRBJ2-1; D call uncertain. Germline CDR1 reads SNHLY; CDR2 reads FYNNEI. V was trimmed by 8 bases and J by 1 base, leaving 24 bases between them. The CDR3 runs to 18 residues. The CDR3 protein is CASCLPGVVEGSYNEQFF. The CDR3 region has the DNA TGTGCCAGCTGTTTACCGGGCGTGGTGGAAGGATCCTACAATGAGCAGTTCTTC.

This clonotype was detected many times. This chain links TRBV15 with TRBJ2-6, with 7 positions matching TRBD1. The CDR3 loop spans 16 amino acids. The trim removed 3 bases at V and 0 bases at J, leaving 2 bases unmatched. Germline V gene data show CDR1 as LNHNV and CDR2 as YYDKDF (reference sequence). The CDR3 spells CATSSYRGSGANVLTF. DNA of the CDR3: TGTGCCACCAGCAGTTACAGGGGCTCTGGGGCCAACGTCCTGACTTTC.

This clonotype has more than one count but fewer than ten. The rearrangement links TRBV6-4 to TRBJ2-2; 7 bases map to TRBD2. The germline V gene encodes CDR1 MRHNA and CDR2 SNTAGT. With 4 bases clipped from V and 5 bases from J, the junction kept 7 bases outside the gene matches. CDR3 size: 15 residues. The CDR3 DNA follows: TGTGCCAGCAGTGCTGCGGGAGTAGGAACCGGGGAGCTGTTTTTT. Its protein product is CASSAAGVGTGELFF.

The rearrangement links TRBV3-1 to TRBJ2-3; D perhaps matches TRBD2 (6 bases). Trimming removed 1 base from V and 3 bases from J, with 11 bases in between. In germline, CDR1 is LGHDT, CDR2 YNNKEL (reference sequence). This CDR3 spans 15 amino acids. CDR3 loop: CASSQGGEPTDTQYF. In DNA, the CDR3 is TGTGCCAGCAGCCAAGGGGGGGAGCCGACAGATACGCAGTATTTT.

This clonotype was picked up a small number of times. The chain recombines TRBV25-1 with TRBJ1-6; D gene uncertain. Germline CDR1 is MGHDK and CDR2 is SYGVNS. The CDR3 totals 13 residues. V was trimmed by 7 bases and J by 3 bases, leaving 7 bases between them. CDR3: CASTESYNSPLHF. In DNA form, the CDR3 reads TGTGCCAGCACCGAGAGCTATAATTCACCCCTCCACTTT.

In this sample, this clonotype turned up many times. CDR3 residues: CATSDRGTGAYEQYF. As DNA, the CDR3 is TGTGCCACCAGTGATCGCGGGACAGGGGCCTACGAGCAGTACTTC. The genes are TRBV24-1 and TRBJ2-7; 10 bases line up with TRBD1. This CDR3 comprises 15 residues. Germline CDR1 and CDR2: KGHDR and SFDVKD. Trimming cost V 3 bases and J 2 bases; bases outside gene matches: 3.